Listed below are T cell receptor beta chains from one sample, sequenced in a study of post-analysis software for immune sequencing data. TCRdb re-called the PCR reads with MiXCR, one entry per CDR3 protein. Among about 460,000 distinct CDR3 sequences listed, 45% were seen once. Sequenced material: blood. These receptors originate from a girl aged 10-17 years with multiple sclerosis. The CDR3 runs from the conserved cysteine through the conserved F or W. A D gene is named only where the DNA matches it firmly. Expanded clones get a size class; other rows say once, few or many, or leave the size out.

>.|TRBV12-3/TRBV12-4|TRBJ2-7|.
CASSFFEGSSYEQYF
>few|TRBV10-3|TRBJ1-2|.
CAIRERDTPNYGYTF
>once|TRBV10-3|TRBJ2-3|.
CAISVGEIADTQYF
>.|TRBV29-1|TRBJ2-5|.
CSVVIGTQYF
>.|TRBV3-1|TRBJ1-6|.
CASSQSRQYNSPLHF
>.|TRBV24-1|TRBJ2-1|.
CASSGWESSYNEQFF
>.|TRBV5-1|TRBJ1-1|TRBD1
CASTDDRGAFF
>.|TRBV4-2|TRBJ1-5|.
CASSQVTRDSNQPQHF
>few|TRBV6-6|TRBJ2-3|TRBD2
CASSTGLNTDTQYF
>.|TRBV25-1|TRBJ2-1|.
CASSARDTPGNEQFF